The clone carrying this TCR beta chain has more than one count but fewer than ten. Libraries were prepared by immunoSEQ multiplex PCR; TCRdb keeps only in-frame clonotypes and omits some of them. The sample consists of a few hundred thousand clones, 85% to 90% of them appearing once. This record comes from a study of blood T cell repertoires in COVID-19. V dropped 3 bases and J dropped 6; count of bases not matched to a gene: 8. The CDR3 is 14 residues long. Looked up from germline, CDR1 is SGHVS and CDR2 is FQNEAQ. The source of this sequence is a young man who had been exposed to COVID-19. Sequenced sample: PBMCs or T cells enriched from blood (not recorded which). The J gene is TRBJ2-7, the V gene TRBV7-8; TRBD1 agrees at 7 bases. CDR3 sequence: CASSFSGGIGEQYF. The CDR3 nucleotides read TGTGCCAGCAGCTTTTCAGGGGGAATTGGCGAGCAGTACTTC.